This TCR beta chain emerged from a study of vaccination effects on CD4 cells after COVID-19. For the study at large: Two doses of BNT162b2 or mRNA-1273 vaccine were administered to participants. Study observations and caveats: At late timepoints after vaccination, vaccine- and infection-induced clones shrank markedly.

This clone is a singleton in its sample. Its antigen remains unidentified. V dropped 2 bases and J dropped 4 bases, with 13 bases sitting between them. The CDR3 consists of 15 residues. Germline V gene sequence: CDR1 LGHDT, CDR2 YNNKEL (reference sequence). An approximately 10-day culture period preceded the isolation of CD4+ T cells. Cells had half their medium changed to IL-2 medium on days 3 and 7. TCRdb's copy holds only in-frame clones and misses some; the assay was immunoSEQ multiplex PCR. The sample holds about 74,000 clones, 60% to 80% seen once. The genes are TRBV3-1 (or the pseudogene TRBV3-2) and TRBJ2-3, with unresolved D. The source material was CD4+ T cells from PBMCs cultured without peptide, sampled before COVID-19 vaccination. This clonotype was sampled from a human donor who received a COVID-19 vaccine. CDR3 DNA sequence: TGTGCCAGCAGCCAAAATAGGGCTTACGCAGATACGCAGTATTTT. This translates into CASSQNRAYADTQYF.